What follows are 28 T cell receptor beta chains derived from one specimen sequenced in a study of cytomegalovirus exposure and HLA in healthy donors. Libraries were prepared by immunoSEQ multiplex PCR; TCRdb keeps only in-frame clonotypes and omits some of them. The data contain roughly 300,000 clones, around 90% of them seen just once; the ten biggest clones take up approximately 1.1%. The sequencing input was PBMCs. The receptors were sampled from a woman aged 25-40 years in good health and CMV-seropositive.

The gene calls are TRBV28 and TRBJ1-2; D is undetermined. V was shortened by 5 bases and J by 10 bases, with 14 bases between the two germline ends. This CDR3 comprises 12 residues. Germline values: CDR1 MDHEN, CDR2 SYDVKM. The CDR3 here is CASSDFRDAYTF. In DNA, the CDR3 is TGTGCCAGCAGTGACTTTCGGGATGCCTACACCTTC.

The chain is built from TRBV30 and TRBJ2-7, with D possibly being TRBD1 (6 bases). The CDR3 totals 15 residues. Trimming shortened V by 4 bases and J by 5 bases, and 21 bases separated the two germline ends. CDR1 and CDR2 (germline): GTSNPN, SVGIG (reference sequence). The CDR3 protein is CAWTPRTIWGHEQYF. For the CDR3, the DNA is TGTGCCTGGACTCCCCGAACAATTTGGGGGCACGAGCAGTACTTC.

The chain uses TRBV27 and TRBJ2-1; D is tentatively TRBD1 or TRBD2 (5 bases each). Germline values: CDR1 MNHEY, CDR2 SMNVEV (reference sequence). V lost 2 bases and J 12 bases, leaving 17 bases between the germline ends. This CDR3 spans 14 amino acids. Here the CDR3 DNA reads TGTGCCAGCAGTTTAGCAGGGTCCCCGAGGGGGCAGTTCTTC. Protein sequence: CASSLAGSPRGQFF.

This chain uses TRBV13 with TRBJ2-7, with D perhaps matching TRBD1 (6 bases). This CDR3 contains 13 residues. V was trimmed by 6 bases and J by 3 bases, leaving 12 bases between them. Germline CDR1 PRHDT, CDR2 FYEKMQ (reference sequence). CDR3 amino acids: CASSQQGIYEQYF. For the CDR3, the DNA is TGTGCCAGCAGTCAACAGGGTATCTACGAGCAGTACTTC.

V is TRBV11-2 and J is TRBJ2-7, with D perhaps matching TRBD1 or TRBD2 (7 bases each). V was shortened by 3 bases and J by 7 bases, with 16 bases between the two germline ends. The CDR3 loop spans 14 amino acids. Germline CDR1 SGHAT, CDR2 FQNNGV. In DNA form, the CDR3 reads TGTGCCAGCAGCTTCCTACAGGGGAGGGGAGAGCAGTACTTC. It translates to CASSFLQGRGEQYF.

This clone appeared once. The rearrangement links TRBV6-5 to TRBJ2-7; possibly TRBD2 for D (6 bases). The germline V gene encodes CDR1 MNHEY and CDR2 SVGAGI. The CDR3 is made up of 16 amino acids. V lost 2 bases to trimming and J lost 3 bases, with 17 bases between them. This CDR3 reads CASSYGGSGILYEQYF. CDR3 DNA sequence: TGTGCCAGCAGTTACGGGGGTAGCGGTATCCTCTACGAGCAGTACTTC.

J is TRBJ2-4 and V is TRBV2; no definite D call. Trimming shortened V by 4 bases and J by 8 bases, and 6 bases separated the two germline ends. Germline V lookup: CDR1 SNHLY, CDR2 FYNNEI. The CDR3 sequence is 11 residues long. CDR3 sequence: CASSGLDIQYF. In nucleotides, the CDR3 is TGTGCCAGCAGTGGGTTAGACATTCAGTACTTC.

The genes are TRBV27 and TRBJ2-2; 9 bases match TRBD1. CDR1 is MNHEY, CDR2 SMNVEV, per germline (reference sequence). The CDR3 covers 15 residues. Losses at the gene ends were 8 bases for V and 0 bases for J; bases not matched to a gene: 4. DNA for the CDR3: TGTGCCAGCGGAAGGACAGGGGCGAACACCGGGGAGCTGTTTTTT. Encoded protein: CASGRTGANTGELFF.

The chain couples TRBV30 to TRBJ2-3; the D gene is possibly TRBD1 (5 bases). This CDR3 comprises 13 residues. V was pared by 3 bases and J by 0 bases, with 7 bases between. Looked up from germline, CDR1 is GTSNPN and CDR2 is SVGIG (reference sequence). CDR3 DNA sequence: TGTGCCTGGAGAGGGGAAAGCACAGATACGCAGTATTTT. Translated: CAWRGESTDTQYF.

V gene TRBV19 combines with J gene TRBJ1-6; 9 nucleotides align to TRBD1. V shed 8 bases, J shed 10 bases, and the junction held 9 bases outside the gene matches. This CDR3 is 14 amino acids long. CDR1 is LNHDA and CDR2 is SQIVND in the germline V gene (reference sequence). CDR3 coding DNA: TGTGCCAGTTCCCCCGGGACAGGGAAATCACCCCTCCACTTT. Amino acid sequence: CASSPGTGKSPLHF.

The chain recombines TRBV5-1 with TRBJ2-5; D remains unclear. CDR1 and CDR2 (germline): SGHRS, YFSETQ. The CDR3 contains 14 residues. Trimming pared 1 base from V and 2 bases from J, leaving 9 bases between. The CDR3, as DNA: TGCGCCAGCAGCTTGATCCTCTTGCAAGAGACCCAGTACTTC. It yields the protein CASSLILLQETQYF.

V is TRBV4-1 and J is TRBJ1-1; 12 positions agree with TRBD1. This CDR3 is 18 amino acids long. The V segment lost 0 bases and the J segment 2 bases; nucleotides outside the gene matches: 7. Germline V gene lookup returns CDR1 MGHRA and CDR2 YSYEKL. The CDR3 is CASSQDPGTGGPNTEAFF. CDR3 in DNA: TGCGCCAGCAGCCAAGATCCCGGGACAGGGGGCCCCAACACTGAAGCTTTCTTT.

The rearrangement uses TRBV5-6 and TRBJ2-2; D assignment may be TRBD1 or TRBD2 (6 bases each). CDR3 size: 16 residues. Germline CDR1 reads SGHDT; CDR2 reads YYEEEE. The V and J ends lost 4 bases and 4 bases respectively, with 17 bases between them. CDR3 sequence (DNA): TGTGCCAGCAGCAGGAGGGGGTCAGATTTCACCGGGGAGCTGTTTTTT. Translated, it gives CASSRRGSDFTGELFF.

The chain's CDR3 is CASSLIHSSGNTIYF. In nucleotides, the CDR3 is TGTGCCAGCAGCTTAATACATTCCTCTGGAAACACCATATATTTT. The genes are TRBV7-6 and TRBJ1-3; no definite D call. The CDR3 spans 15 residues. V was shortened by 2 bases and J by 0 bases, with 8 bases between the two germline ends. In germline, CDR1 is SGHVS, CDR2 FNYEAQ.

The CDR3: CAWSVHSNTGELFF. The CDR3 nucleotides read TGTGCCTGGAGTGTTCACTCAAACACCGGGGAGCTGTTTTTT. The V call is TRBV30, the J call TRBJ2-2; D uncertain. The CDR3 contains 14 residues. CDR1 and CDR2 from the germline V gene are GTSNPN and SVGIG (reference sequence). V was shortened by 0 bases and J by 2 bases, with 7 bases between the two germline ends.

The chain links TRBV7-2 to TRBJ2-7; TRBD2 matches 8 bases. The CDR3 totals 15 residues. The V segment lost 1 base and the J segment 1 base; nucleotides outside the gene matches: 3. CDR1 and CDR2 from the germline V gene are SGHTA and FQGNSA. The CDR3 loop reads CASSLGVAGSYEQYF. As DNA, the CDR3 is TGTGCCAGCAGCTTAGGGGTAGCGGGATCCTACGAGCAGTACTTC.

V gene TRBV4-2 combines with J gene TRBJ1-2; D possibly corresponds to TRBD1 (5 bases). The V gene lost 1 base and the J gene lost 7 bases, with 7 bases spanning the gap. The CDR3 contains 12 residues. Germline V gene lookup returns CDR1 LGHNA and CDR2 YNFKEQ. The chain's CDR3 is CASSQGGIGYTF. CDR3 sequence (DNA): TGTGCCAGCAGCCAAGGGGGGATTGGCTACACCTTC.

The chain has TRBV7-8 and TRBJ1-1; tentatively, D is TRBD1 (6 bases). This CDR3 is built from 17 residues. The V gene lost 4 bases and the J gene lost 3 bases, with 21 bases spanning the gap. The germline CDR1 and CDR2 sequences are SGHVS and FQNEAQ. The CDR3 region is CASSSTLGGRGDTEAFF. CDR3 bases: TGTGCCAGCAGCTCGACGCTTGGGGGGCGCGGAGACACTGAAGCTTTCTTT. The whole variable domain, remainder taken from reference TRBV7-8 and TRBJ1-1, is GAGVSQSPRYKVAKRGQDVALRCDPISGHVSLFWYQQALGQGPEFLTYFQNEAQLDKSGLPSDRFFAERPEGSVSTLKIQRTQQEDSAVYLCASSSTLGGRGDTEAFFGQGTRLTVV.

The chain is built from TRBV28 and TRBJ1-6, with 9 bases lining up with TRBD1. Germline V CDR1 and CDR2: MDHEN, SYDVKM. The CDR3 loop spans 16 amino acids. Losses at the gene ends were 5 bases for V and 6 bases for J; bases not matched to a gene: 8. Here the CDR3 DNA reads TGTGCCAGCAGTACCCAGGGACAGGGATCTAATTCACCCCTCCACTTT. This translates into CASSTQGQGSNSPLHF.

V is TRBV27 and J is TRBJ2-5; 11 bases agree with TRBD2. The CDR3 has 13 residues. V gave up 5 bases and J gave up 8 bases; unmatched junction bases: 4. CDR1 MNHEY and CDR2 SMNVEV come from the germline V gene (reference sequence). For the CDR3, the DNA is TGTGCCAGCAGTGGTAGCGGGGGGGCCACCCAGTACTTC. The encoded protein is CASSGSGGATQYF.

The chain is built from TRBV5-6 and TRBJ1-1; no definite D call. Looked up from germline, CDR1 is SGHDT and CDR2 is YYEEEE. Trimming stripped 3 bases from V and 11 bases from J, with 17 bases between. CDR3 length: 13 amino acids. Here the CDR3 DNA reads TGTGCCAGCAGCTGGGCGCCTTCTCTGCGGGCTTTCTTT. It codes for CASSWAPSLRAFF.

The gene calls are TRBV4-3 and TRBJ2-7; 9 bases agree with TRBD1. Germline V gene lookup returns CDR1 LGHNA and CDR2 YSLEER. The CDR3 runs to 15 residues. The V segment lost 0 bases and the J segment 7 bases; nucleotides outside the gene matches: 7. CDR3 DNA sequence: TGCGCCAGCAGCCAAGATTGGACAGGGGCCCGTGAGCAGTACTTC. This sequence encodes CASSQDWTGAREQYF.

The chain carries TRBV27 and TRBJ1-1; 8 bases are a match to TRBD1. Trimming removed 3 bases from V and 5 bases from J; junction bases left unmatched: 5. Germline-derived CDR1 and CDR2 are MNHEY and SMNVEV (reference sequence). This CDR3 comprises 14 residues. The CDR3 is CASSLGRGLTEAFF. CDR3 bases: TGTGCCAGCAGTTTGGGCAGGGGGCTTACTGAAGCTTTCTTT.

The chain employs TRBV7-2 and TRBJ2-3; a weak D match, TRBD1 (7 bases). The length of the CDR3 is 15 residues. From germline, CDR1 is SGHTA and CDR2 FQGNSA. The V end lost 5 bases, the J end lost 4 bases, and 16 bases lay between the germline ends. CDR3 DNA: TGTGCCAGCAGCCCCAGGGGGGATAATGCAGATACGCAGTATTTT. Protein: CASSPRGDNADTQYF.

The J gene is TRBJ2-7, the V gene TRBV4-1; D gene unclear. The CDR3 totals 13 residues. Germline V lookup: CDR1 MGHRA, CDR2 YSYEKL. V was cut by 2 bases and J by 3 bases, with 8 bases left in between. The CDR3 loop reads CASSQTVVYEQYF. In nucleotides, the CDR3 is TGCGCCAGCAGCCAAACGGTGGTCTACGAGCAGTACTTC.

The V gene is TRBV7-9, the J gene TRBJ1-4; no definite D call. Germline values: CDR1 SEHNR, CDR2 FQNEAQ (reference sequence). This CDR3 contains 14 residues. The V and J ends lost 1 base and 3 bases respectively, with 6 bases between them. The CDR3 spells CASSLGAANEKLFF. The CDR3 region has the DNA TGTGCCAGCAGCTTAGGGGCGGCTAATGAAAAACTGTTTTTT.

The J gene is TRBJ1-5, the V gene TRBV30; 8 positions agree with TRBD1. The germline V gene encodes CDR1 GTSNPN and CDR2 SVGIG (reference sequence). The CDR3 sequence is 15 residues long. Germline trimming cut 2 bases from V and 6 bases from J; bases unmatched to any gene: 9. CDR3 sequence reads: CAWSRPTGAGQPQHF. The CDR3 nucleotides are TGTGCCTGGAGTAGACCGACAGGGGCGGGTCAGCCCCAGCATTTT.

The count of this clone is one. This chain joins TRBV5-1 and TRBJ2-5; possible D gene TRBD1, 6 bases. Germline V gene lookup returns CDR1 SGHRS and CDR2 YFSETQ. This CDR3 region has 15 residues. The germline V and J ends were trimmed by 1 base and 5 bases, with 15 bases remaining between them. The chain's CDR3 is CASSLRTGSEETQYF. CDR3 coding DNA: TGCGCCAGCAGCTTGAGAACAGGGTCTGAGGAGACCCAGTACTTC.